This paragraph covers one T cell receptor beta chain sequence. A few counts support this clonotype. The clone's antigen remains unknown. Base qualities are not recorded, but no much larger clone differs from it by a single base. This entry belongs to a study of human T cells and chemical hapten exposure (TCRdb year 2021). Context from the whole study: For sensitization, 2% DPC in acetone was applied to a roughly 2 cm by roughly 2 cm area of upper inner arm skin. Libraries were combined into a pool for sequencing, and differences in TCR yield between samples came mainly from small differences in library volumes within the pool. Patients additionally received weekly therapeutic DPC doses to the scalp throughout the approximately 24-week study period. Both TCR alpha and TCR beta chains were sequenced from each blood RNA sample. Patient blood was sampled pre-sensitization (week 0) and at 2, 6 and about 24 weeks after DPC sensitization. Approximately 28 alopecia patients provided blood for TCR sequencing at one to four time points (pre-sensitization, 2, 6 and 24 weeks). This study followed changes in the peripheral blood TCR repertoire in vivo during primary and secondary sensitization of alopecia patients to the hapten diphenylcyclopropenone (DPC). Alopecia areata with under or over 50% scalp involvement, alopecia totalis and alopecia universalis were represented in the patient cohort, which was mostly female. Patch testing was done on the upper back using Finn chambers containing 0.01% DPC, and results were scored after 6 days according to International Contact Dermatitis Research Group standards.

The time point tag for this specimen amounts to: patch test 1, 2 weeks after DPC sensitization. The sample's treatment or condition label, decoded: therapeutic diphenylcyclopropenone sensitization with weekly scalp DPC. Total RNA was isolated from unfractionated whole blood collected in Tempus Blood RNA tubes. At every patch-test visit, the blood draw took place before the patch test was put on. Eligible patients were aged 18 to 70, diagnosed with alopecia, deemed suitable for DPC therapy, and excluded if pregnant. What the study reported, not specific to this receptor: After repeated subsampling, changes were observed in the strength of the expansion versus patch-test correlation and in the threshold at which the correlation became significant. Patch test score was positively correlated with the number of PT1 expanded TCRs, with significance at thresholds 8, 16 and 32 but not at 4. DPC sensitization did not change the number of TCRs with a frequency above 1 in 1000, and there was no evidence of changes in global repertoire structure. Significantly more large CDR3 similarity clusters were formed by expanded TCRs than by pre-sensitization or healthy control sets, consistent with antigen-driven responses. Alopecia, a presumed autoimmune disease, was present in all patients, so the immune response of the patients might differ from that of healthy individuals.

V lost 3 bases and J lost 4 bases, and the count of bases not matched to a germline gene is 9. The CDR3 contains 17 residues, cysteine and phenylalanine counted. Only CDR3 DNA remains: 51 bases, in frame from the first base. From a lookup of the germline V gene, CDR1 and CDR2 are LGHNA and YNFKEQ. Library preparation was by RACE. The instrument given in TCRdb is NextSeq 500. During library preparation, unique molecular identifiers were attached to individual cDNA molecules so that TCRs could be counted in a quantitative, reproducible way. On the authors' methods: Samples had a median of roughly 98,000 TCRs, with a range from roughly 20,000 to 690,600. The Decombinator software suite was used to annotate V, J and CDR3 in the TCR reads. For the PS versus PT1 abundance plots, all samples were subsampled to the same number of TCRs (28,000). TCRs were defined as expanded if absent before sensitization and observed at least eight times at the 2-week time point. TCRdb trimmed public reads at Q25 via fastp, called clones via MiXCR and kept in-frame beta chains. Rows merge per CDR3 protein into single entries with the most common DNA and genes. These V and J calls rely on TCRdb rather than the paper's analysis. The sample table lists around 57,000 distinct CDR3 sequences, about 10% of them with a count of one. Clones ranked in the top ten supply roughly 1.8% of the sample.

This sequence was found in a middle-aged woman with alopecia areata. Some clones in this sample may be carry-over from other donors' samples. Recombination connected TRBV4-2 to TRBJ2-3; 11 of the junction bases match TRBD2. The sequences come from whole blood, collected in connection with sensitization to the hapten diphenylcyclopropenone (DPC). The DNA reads TGTGCCAGCAGCCAGGGCCAACTAGCGGGAGCGGCAGATACGCAGTATTTT. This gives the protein CASSQGQLAGAADTQYF.